This T cell receptor (beta chain) derives from a study of graft-versus-host responses after intestinal transplantation. The study's findings and limits: GvH clonotypes were identified within recipient marrow, with a subset emerging first in ileum or blood. Within the allografts of patients who had graft-donor T cell macrochimerism, graft-versus-host to host-versus-graft clonal ratios were high.

With regard to this clone: Its target is not known.

Germline assignment: CDR1 LGHNA and CDR2 YNFKEQ. The CDR3 contains 12 residues. Trimming stripped 5 bases from V and 2 bases from J, with 6 bases between. Here immunoSEQ multiplex PCR was the method, and the copy in TCRdb shows in-frame clones only, minus some. Of about 85,000 clones listed, approximately 89% are singletons. The chain links TRBV4-2 to TRBJ1-1, with D hard to call. The TCR originated in a human donor who was the organ donor for an intestinal transplant. Sequenced material: unstimulated CD8+ T cells sorted from spleen or lymph node cells, taken before transplant. CDR3 in amino acids: CASSKGNTEAFF. The CDR3 region has the DNA TGTGCCAGCAGCAAGGGTAACACTGAAGCTTTCTTT.